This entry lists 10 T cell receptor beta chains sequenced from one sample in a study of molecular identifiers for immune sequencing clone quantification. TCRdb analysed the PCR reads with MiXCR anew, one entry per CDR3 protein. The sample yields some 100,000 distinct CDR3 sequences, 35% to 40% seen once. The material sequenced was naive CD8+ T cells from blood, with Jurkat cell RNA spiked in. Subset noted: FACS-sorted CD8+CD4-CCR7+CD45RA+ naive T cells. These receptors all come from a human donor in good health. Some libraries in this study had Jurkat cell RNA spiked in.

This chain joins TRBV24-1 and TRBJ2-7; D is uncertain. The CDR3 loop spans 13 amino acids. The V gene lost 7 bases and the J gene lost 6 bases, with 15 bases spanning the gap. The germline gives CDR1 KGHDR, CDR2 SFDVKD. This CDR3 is CATRDSGPSEQYF. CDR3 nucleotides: TGTGCCACCAGAGACTCGGGCCCCTCCGAGCAGTACTTC.

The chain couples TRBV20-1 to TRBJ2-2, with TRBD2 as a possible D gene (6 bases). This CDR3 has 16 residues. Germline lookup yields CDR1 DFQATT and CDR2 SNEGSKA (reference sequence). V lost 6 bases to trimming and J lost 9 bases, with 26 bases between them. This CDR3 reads CSAKTSKPTVARELFF. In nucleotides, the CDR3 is TGCAGTGCGAAGACTAGTAAACCCACGGTGGCCCGGGAGCTGTTTTTT.

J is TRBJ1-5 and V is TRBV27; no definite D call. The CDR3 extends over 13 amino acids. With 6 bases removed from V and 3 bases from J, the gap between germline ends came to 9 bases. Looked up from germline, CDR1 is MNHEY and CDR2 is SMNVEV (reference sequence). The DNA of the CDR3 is TGTGCCAGCAGGCCGATCCTCAATCAGCCCCAGCATTTT. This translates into CASRPILNQPQHF.

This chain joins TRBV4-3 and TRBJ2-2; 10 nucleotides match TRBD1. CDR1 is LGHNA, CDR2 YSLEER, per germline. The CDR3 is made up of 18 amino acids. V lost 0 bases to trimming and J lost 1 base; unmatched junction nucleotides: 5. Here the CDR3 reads CASSQDLGTGVNTGELFF. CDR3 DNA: TGCGCCAGCAGCCAAGATCTCGGGACAGGGGTGAACACCGGGGAGCTGTTTTTT.

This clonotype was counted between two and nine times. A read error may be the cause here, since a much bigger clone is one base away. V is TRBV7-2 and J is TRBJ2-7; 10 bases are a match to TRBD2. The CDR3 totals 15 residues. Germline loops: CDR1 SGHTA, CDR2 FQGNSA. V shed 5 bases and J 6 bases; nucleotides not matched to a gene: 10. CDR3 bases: TGTGCCAGCAGCCAAGGACTAGCGGAGTACTTCGAGCAGTACTTC. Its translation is CASSQGLAEYFEQYF.

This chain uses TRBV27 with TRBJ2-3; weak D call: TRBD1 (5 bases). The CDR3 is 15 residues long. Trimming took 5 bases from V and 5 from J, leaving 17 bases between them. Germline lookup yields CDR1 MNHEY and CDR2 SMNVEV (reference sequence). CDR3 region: CASSIPRGGRDTQYF. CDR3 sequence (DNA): TGTGCCAGCAGTATACCAAGGGGTGGACGAGATACGCAGTATTTT.

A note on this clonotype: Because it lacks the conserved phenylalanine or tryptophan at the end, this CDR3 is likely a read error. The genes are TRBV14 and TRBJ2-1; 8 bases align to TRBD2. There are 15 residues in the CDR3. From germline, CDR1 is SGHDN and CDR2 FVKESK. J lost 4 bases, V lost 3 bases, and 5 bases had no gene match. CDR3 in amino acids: CASSQTTSEYNEQFY. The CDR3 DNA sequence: TGTGCCAGCAGCCAGACGACTAGCGAGTACAATGAGCAGTTCTAC.

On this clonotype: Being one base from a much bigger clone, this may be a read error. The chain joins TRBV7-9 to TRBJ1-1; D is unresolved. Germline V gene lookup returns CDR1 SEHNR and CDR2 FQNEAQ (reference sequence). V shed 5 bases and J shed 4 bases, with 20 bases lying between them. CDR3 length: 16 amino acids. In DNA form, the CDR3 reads TGTGCCAGCAGCCCACGCGCGGACGTCCGGCGCACTGAAGCTTTCTTT. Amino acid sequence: CASSPRADVRRTEAFF. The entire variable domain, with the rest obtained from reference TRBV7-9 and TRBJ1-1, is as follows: DTGVSQNPRHKITKRGQNVTFRCDPISEHNRLYWYRQTLGQGPEFLTYFQNEAQLEKSRLLSDRFSAERPKGSFSTLEIQRTEQGDSAMYLCASSPRADVRRTEAFFGQGTRLTVV.

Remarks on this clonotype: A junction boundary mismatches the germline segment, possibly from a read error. CDR3 region: CASSLDEATNVKLFF. As DNA, the CDR3 is TGTGCCAGCAGCTTAGACGAGGCGACTAATGTAAAACTGTTTTTT. The chain carries TRBV7-2 and TRBJ1-4; D remains unclear. The germline V gene has CDR1 SGHTA and CDR2 FQGNSA. The CDR3 is made up of 15 amino acids.

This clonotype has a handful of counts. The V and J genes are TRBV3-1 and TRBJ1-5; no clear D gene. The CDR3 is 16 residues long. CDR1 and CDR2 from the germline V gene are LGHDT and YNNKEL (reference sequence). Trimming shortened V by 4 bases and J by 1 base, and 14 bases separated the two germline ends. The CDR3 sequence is CASSLSGVGSNQPQHF. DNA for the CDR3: TGTGCCAGCAGCCTCTCCGGGGTTGGGAGCAATCAGCCCCAGCATTTT.